These 27 T cell receptor beta chains were sequenced from one sample in a study of blood T cell repertoires in COVID-19. Profiling relied on immunoSEQ multiplex PCR, and the TCRdb table lists in-frame clones only, not all of them. In the table there are under 45,000 clones, approximately 86% of which are singletons. The specimen sequenced was peripheral blood. The receptors were gathered from a woman aged 80 or over in a cohort sampled during active or convalescent COVID-19.

The chain couples TRBV10-3 to TRBJ2-7, with a weak D call TRBD1 (5 bases). Germline assignment: CDR1 ENHRY and CDR2 SYGVKD. V lost 4 bases to trimming and J lost 3 bases, with 16 bases between them. The CDR3 is 15 amino acids. CDR3 sequence reads: CAISGQGRVRYEQYF. The CDR3 nucleotides read TGTGCCATCAGTGGGCAGGGTAGGGTTCGCTACGAGCAGTACTTC.

The chain links TRBV7-2 to TRBJ2-7, with 10 bases identical to TRBD2. Germline V gives CDR1 SGHTA, CDR2 FQGNSA. The CDR3 consists of 19 residues. The V gene end was trimmed by 1 base and the J gene end by 2 bases; junction bases not matched to a gene: 14. The CDR3 loop reads CASSLGPYLAGAFTYEQYF. Here the CDR3 DNA reads TGTGCCAGCAGCTTAGGCCCCTATCTAGCGGGAGCATTCACCTACGAGCAGTACTTC.

The rearrangement joins TRBV3-1 (or the pseudogene TRBV3-2) to TRBJ2-3; 9 bases line up with TRBD2. This CDR3 spans 15 amino acids. With 4 bases clipped from V and 0 bases from J, the junction kept 2 bases outside the gene matches. Germline V gene data show CDR1 as LGHDT and CDR2 as YNNKEL (reference sequence). CDR3 DNA: TGTGCCAGCAGCCCCACTAGCGGGAGCACAGATACGCAGTATTTT. Residues: CASSPTSGSTDTQYF.

The V call is TRBV10-3, the J call TRBJ1-5; maybe TRBD1 (5 bases). From germline, CDR1 is ENHRY and CDR2 SYGVKD. This CDR3 region has 14 residues. V lost 6 bases and J 5 bases, leaving 14 bases between the germline ends. The CDR3 spells CAISTDRSDQPQHF. The CDR3 bases are TGTGCCATCAGCACCGACAGAAGTGATCAGCCCCAGCATTTT.

The J gene is TRBJ1-2, the V gene TRBV12-3 or TRBV12-4, with D tentatively TRBD1 (5 bases). V was clipped by 2 bases and J by 10 bases, with 11 bases between them. This CDR3 spans 12 amino acids. The CDR3: CASSLNGGDYTF. The CDR3 DNA is TGTGCCAGCAGTTTAAACGGGGGGGACTACACCTTC.

Points on this clone: Sequence at one end of the junction differs from germline and may be a read error. The V and J genes are TRBV27 and TRBJ1-6, with D maybe TRBD1 (5 bases). This CDR3 is 14 amino acids long. Germline assignment: CDR1 MNHEY and CDR2 SMNVEV (reference sequence). The CDR3 region is CASSWGTPNSPLHF. The CDR3 DNA is TGTGCCAGTTCCTGGGGGACTCCAAATTCGCCCCTCCACTTT.

The gene calls are TRBV5-1 and TRBJ2-3, with 9 bases that match TRBD2. Germline CDR1 reads SGHRS; CDR2 reads YFSETQ. V shed 0 bases and J 2 bases; nucleotides not matched to a gene: 7. This CDR3 is built from 17 residues. CDR3 coding DNA: TGCGCCAGCAGCTTGGTGGCGGGAGGGCAAGACACAGATACGCAGTATTTT. This sequence encodes CASSLVAGGQDTDTQYF. Full variable domain (outside the CDR3, taken from reference TRBV5-1 and TRBJ2-3): KAGVTQTPRYLIKTRGQQVTLSCSPISGHRSVSWYQQTPGQGLQFLFEYFSETQRNKGNFPGRFSGRQFSNSRSEMNVSTLELGDSALYLCASSLVAGGQDTDTQYFGPGTRLTVL.

This clone was counted between two and nine times. The gene calls are TRBV9 and TRBJ2-7, with 9 bases matching TRBD1. The CDR3 has 14 amino acids. Unmatched junction bases numbered 4, after V lost 4 bases and J lost 2 bases. Germline CDR1 SGDLS, CDR2 YYNGEE. DNA for the CDR3: TGTGCCAGCAGCTCAGGACAGGGGACCTACGAGCAGTACTTC. It is translated as CASSSGQGTYEQYF.

The chain carries TRBV14 and TRBJ2-2; possibly TRBD2 for D (5 bases). The CDR3 covers 14 residues. Germline loops: CDR1 SGHDN, CDR2 FVKESK. The V and J ends lost 3 bases and 8 bases respectively, with 13 bases between them. In DNA, the CDR3 is TGTGCCAGCAGCCAGGCGGGTTTTTCTGGGGAGCTGTTTTTT. This sequence encodes CASSQAGFSGELFF.

This clone showed up just a few times. The V gene is TRBV6-6, the J gene TRBJ1-4, with D perhaps matching TRBD1 (5 bases). The V gene's germline CDR1 is MNHNY and CDR2 SVGAGI (reference sequence). The V end was cut by 0 bases, the J end by 5 bases, with 10 bases between. CDR3 length: 15 amino acids. The CDR3 sequence: CASSYSQGKNEKLFF. The CDR3 nucleotides are TGTGCCAGCAGTTACTCGCAGGGTAAAAATGAAAAACTGTTTTTT.

This clone was detected once. The V gene is TRBV7-3, the J gene TRBJ1-1, with 9 nucleotides matching TRBD1. Germline V CDR1 and CDR2: SGHTA, FQGTGA. The CDR3 is made up of 14 amino acids. V shed 4 bases and J 3 bases; nucleotides not matched to a gene: 3. The CDR3 DNA reads TGTGCCAGCAGCTCGACAGGGGGTGACACTGAAGCTTTCTTT. Protein sequence: CASSSTGGDTEAFF.

This rearrangement joins TRBV7-8 to TRBJ2-7; D gene ambiguous. This CDR3 has 12 residues. V was clipped by 5 bases and J by 1 base, with 6 bases between them. Germline V CDR1 and CDR2: SGHVS, FQNEAQ. The CDR3 sequence is CASSRLSYEQYF. In DNA form, the CDR3 reads TGTGCCAGCAGCCGACTTTCCTACGAGCAGTACTTC. Variable domain in full (rest from reference TRBV7-8 and TRBJ2-7): GAGVSQSPRYKVAKRGQDVALRCDPISGHVSLFWYQQALGQGPEFLTYFQNEAQLDKSGLPSDRFFAERPEGSVSTLKIQRTQQEDSAVYLCASSRLSYEQYFGPGTRLTVT.

This clone turned up a few times. V usage is TRBV9 and J usage is TRBJ2-3; D perhaps matches TRBD1 (6 bases). CDR1 and CDR2 from the germline V gene are SGDLS and YYNGEE. V gave up 0 bases and J gave up 2 bases, with 10 bases separating them. This CDR3 is built from 15 residues. The CDR3, as DNA: TGTGCCAGCAGCGTAGTACAGGGATACACAGATACGCAGTATTTT. Translating it yields CASSVVQGYTDTQYF.

For the CDR3, the DNA is TGTGCCAGCAGGCGGACAGGGGGTTGGTCAGATACGCAGTATTTT. Translating gives CASRRTGGWSDTQYF. V usage is TRBV11-3 and J usage is TRBJ2-3; 10 bases align to TRBD1. The J segment lost 4 bases and the V segment lost 6 bases, leaving 7 bases of the junction unmatched. CDR1 is SGHNT, CDR2 YENEEA, per germline. This CDR3 has 15 residues. The full variable domain, in which reference TRBV11-3 and TRBJ2-3 provide the parts outside the CDR3, is EAGVVQSPRYKIIEKKQPVAFWCNPISGHNTLYWYLQNLGQGPELLIRYENEEAVDDSQLPKDRFSAERLKGVDSTLKIQPAELGDSAVYLCASRRTGGWSDTQYFGPGTRLTVL.

The chain couples TRBV5-1 to TRBJ2-3; 10 nucleotides line up with TRBD1. Germline CDR1 reads SGHRS; CDR2 reads YFSETQ. There are 16 residues in the CDR3. V lost 2 bases to trimming and J lost 2 bases; unmatched junction nucleotides: 5. CDR3 nucleotides: TGCGCCAGCAGCTTAGTGGGACAGGGGATCACAGATACGCAGTATTTT. Protein sequence: CASSLVGQGITDTQYF.

V gene TRBV9 combines with J gene TRBJ1-2, with D possibly TRBD1 on 5 matching bases. Germline-derived CDR1 and CDR2 are SGDLS and YYNGEE. V lost 5 bases and J 10 bases, leaving 15 bases between the germline ends. The CDR3 is made up of 12 amino acids. The CDR3 region is CASSNGQNHYTF. CDR3 in DNA: TGTGCCAGCAGTAACGGACAAAACCACTACACCTTC.

The chain combines TRBV6-5 with TRBJ1-1; a weak D match, TRBD1 (6 bases). From germline, CDR1 is MNHEY and CDR2 SVGAGI. The CDR3 has 14 residues. V was trimmed by 4 bases and J by 4 bases, leaving 13 bases between them. In DNA, the CDR3 is TGTGCCAGCAGTTCCAGGACAGAAAGCACTGAAGCTTTCTTT. It is translated as CASSSRTESTEAFF.

This clone was recorded once. V and J are TRBV13 and TRBJ2-3; 9 bases line up with TRBD2. The germline CDR1 and CDR2 sequences are PRHDT and FYEKMQ (reference sequence). The CDR3 has 17 residues. V gave up 2 bases and J gave up 5 bases; unmatched junction bases: 11. CDR3: CASSLFASGDLLDTQYF. In DNA, the CDR3 is TGTGCCAGCAGCTTATTTGCTAGCGGGGACTTGTTAGATACGCAGTATTTT.

Only one count was recorded for this clone. The rearrangement uses TRBV7-8 and TRBJ1-2; the D gene is possibly TRBD1 (5 bases). Trimming took 4 bases from V and 4 from J, leaving 19 bases between them. The CDR3 loop spans 16 amino acids. Germline-derived CDR1 and CDR2 are SGHVS and FQNEAQ. CDR3 region: CASSSIPGSGGYGYTF. The CDR3 DNA reads as TGTGCCAGCAGCTCCATCCCAGGGTCGGGAGGCTATGGCTACACCTTC. The whole variable domain, remainder taken from reference TRBV7-8 and TRBJ1-2, is GAGVSQSPRYKVAKRGQDVALRCDPISGHVSLFWYQQALGQGPEFLTYFQNEAQLDKSGLPSDRFFAERPEGSVSTLKIQRTQQEDSAVYLCASSSIPGSGGYGYTFGSGTRLTVV.

V and J are TRBV9 and TRBJ2-2; D is unresolved. Germline CDR1 SGDLS, CDR2 YYNGEE. Trimming took off 4 bases at V and 1 base at J, with 8 bases between the two ends. The CDR3 runs 14 residues. Written as DNA, the CDR3 is TGTGCCAGCAGCTACTACGAGAACACCGGGGAGCTGTTTTTT. It codes for CASSYYENTGELFF. The variable domain in full, with the rest retrieved from reference TRBV9 and TRBJ2-2, is DSGVTQTPKHLITATGQRVTLRCSPRSGDLSVYWYQQSLDQGLQFLIQYYNGEERAKGNILERFSAQQFPDLHSELNLSSLELGDSALYFCASSYYENTGELFFGEGSRLTVL.

The CDR3: CASSQVFSTGTPGGYTF. In DNA form, the CDR3 reads TGCGCCAGCAGCCAAGTTTTCTCGACCGGAACCCCGGGAGGCTACACCTTC. The chain combines TRBV4-1 with TRBJ1-2; D is unresolved. The V and J ends lost 1 base and 8 bases respectively, with 23 bases between them. The germline V gene has CDR1 MGHRA and CDR2 YSYEKL. CDR3 size: 17 residues.

The V and J genes are TRBV11-3 and TRBJ2-3; 10 bases align to TRBD2. Germline V gene lookup returns CDR1 SGHNT and CDR2 YENEEA. After removal of 5 bases from V and 4 bases from J, the junction contained 9 bases not matched to a gene. The CDR3 loop spans 16 amino acids. The CDR3 nucleotides are TGTGCCAGCAGCCCCCTGCTAGCGGGAGACGCAGATACGCAGTATTTT. Translating gives CASSPLLAGDADTQYF. The complete variable domain, with remaining parts taken from reference TRBV11-3 and TRBJ2-3, reads EAGVVQSPRYKIIEKKQPVAFWCNPISGHNTLYWYLQNLGQGPELLIRYENEEAVDDSQLPKDRFSAERLKGVDSTLKIQPAELGDSAVYLCASSPLLAGDADTQYFGPGTRLTVL.

V and J are TRBV4-3 and TRBJ2-3; weak D call: TRBD1 (6 bases). The CDR3 runs to 14 residues. V lost 0 bases, J lost 8 bases, and 12 bases lay in between. The V gene's germline CDR1 is LGHNA and CDR2 YSLEER. CDR3 sequence: CASSQESSDSTQYF. The CDR3 nucleotides read TGCGCCAGCAGCCAAGAATCGTCGGACAGTACGCAGTATTTT.

V is TRBV19 and J is TRBJ1-6; 10 nucleotides align to TRBD1. The V and J ends lost 5 bases and 10 bases, in that order; junction bases with no gene match: 8. The CDR3 extends over 15 amino acids. Germline V gene lookup returns CDR1 LNHDA and CDR2 SQIVND (reference sequence). Here the CDR3 DNA reads TGTGCCAGTAGTTACCTCGGACAGGGGGACTCACCCCTCCACTTT. It translates to CASSYLGQGDSPLHF.

This clone came up once. The chain combines TRBV18 with TRBJ2-7, with 9 bases lining up with TRBD1. The CDR3 has 16 residues. CDR1 and CDR2 from the germline V gene are KGHSH and LQKENI. V shed 5 bases and J 7 bases; nucleotides not matched to a gene: 15. The DNA for the CDR3 is TGTGCCAGCTCATTCCTGCCCGGGACAGGGAATCAGGAGCAGTACTTC. Translated, it gives CASSFLPGTGNQEQYF.

CDR3 nucleotide sequence: TGTGCCAGCAGCGTAGCGGCTAGCGGGAGGACAGATACGCAGTATTTT. Translating it yields CASSVAASGRTDTQYF. The V and J genes are TRBV9 and TRBJ2-3, with 11 bases matching TRBD2. J lost 3 bases, V lost 0 bases, and 3 bases had no gene match. Germline assignment: CDR1 SGDLS and CDR2 YYNGEE. This CDR3 is 16 amino acids long. Combining the CDR3 with reference TRBV9 and TRBJ2-3 gives the whole variable domain DSGVTQTPKHLITATGQRVTLRCSPRSGDLSVYWYQQSLDQGLQFLIQYYNGEERAKGNILERFSAQQFPDLHSELNLSSLELGDSALYFCASSVAASGRTDTQYFGPGTRLTVL.

The rearrangement uses TRBV7-2 and TRBJ2-1, with D possibly matching TRBD2 (6 bases). With 1 base removed from V and 12 bases from J, the gap between germline ends came to 13 bases. This CDR3 is 13 amino acids long. Germline V gives CDR1 SGHTA, CDR2 FQGNSA. The CDR3 loop reads CASSLENGGGQFF. In nucleotides, the CDR3 is TGTGCCAGCAGCTTAGAAAACGGGGGTGGGCAGTTCTTC. The variable domain in full, completed from reference TRBV7-2 and TRBJ2-1, reads GAGVSQSPSNKVTEKGKDVELRCDPISGHTALYWYRQSLGQGLEFLIYFQGNSAPDKSGLPSDRFSAERTGGSVSTLTIQRTQQEDSAVYLCASSLENGGGQFFGPGTRLTVL.